The present TCR beta chain was sequenced within a study of STAT5B mutations in CD4+ large granular lymphocyte leukemia (dated by TCRdb to between 2021 and 2024). Background for the entire study: Among the healthy controls, the CDR3 'QG' motif was associated with a particular HLA allele. TCRbeta repertoires of CD4+ T-cell large granular lymphocyte leukemia patients were compared with those of healthy blood donors. Flow cytometry on FACSCanto II or FACSVerse showed that the purified fractions were more than 95% pure among lymphocytes. Broader findings and caveats from the paper: CD4-sorted patient repertoires appeared more clonal than healthy CD4+ repertoires, and this difference persisted after removing the putative leukemic clones. The data were not HLA-matched, and the relatively small sample size could explain the higher clonality seen in CD4+ compared with CD8+ T-LGLL. Enrichment of TRBV06-family usage was observed among the top patient clones (8/27) relative to healthy controls (2/35). Main leukemic clonotypes were private to each patient, although around 24% of the main leukemic clonotypes were found at low frequency in the non-leukemic repertoires of other patients.

The immunoSEQ assay at survey resolution was applied to genomic DNA for sequencing of TCRbeta rearrangements. The source study handled its data this way. In the TCR sequencing data, the smallest productive clonotype frequency that could be detected was 2.59 x 10-5. Only productive TCRbeta rearrangements, defined as complete and in-frame sequences, were included in the analyses. Simpson clonality, calculated in the immunoSEQ Analyzer version 3.0, was used as the measure of sample clonality. Based on frequency, clones were grouped as very rare, small, medium, large (1-20%) or hyperexpanded (>20%). Generation probabilities were estimated with OLGA 1.2.3, V-gene circos plots were made with VDJtools, specificities were searched in VDJdb, and CDR3 motifs were identified with GLIPH. Held by TCRdb, this immuneACCESS table contains in-frame sequences only and omits some clones. Under half of the omission traces to an unresolved V gene where checked; the cause of the rest is unknown. V, J and clone size are taken as reported in that table, and D and trimming were inferred from the DNA itself. This sample is represented by roughly 40,000 clones; approximately 84% of them were singletons. The top ten constitute approximately 0.32% of the sample.

At the junction V is shortened by 5 bases and J by 4 bases; bases outside the gene matches: 3. CDR1 and CDR2, looked up from the germline V gene (reference sequence), are SEHNR and FQNEAQ. The CDR3 has 13 amino acids, counting the end cysteine and phenylalanine. Only the CDR3 DNA is retained, 39 bases long and in frame from the first base. Turning to this clone: Its specific antigen is unknown. Base qualities are not at hand, and no much larger clone is one base apart.

The healthy controls were 35 or so blood donors, and the buffy coats of these donors were supplied by the Finnish Red Cross blood service. All TCR-sequenced material derived from peripheral blood: patient blood samples and healthy donor buffy coats. Ficoll-Hypaque gradient centrifugation was used to isolate peripheral blood mononuclear cells. For the healthy controls, CD4+ cells were obtained from buffy coats by magnetic purification. Genomic DNA was extracted using the Gentra Puregene Cell and Tissue kit, and a Qubit 2.0 fluorometer was used to quantify it. The rearranged segments are TRBV7-9 and TRBJ2-3, with TRBD1 matching 7 junction bases. The origin of this receptor is a human donor in good health. The specimen was CD4+ T cells from blood buffy coats. CDR3 protein: CASSITGADTQYF. DNA sequence: TGTGCCAGCAGCATTACAGGGGCAGATACGCAGTATTTT.